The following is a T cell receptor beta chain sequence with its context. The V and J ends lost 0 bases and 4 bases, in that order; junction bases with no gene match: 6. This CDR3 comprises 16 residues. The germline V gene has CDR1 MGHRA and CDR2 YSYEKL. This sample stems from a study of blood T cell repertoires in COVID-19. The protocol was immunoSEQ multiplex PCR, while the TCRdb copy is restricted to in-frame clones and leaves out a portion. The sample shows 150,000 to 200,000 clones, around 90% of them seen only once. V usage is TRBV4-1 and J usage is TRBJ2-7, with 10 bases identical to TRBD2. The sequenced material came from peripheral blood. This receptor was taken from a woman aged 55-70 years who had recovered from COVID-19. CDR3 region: CASSQERASGGYEQYF. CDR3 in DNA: TGCGCCAGCAGCCAAGAAAGAGCTAGCGGGGGTTACGAGCAGTACTTC.